This TCR beta chain was sequenced during a study of tumor and adjacent non-tumor tissue in lung cancer. Across the study: Patients comprised about a dozen adenocarcinoma, 2 squamous cell carcinoma and 1 small cell lung cancer. Overall study results and limits: Tumor TCR diversity, when higher, was linked to shorter survival. Tumor repertoires had a smaller top 100 clone share than normal lung.

Three rounds of nested PCR, following a modified ARM-PCR protocol, produced the TCRbeta library. TCRdb reprocessed the multiplex PCR reads with MiXCR, giving one entry per CDR3 protein. The top ten clones hold over 20% of a sample with 40,000 to 55,000 distinct CDR3 sequences, 74% of them seen once. CDR1 and CDR2 (germline): MNHEY, SVGAGI. CDR3 length: 15 residues. Concerning this clonotype: The antigen is unknown. The junction departs from germline at one end; a sequencing error may be responsible.

This sample's RNA came from whole unsorted tissue. More than 3 cm separated this lung sample from the edge of the tumor. Newly diagnosed lung cancer patients had thoracic surgery in China, August–November 2014, without prior chemotherapy. The chain has TRBV6-5 and TRBJ2-5; D perhaps matches TRBD2 (6 bases). The sample consisted of distant non-tumor lung tissue. The TCR originated in a woman aged 60-70 years with non-small cell lung cancer. The CDR3 nucleotides read TGTGTCAGCAATTACGGCGGGAAGTACCAAGAGACCCAGTACTTC. Translation gives CVSNYGGKYQETQYF.